What follows describes a single T cell receptor (beta chain). Antigen unknown. Researchers made TCR beta libraries via UMI-labeled 5' RACE. In the original analysis: Libraries were built for TCR beta, and each one held between 3,000 and 18,000 functional CDR3 beta clonotypes. TCRdb re-called the 5' RACE reads and catalogs CDR3 proteins one per entry, DNA excluded. None of the V and J calls come from the authors' own analysis; TCRdb made them. Its clone listing holds around 4,000 distinct CDR3 sequences. The source of the sample is a study of human CD8 memory T cell subsets. Study findings and constraints: High diversity, at similar levels, marked stem-like memory and precursor exhausted T cells but not effector memory cells.

Germline V gene sequence: CDR1 LGHNA, CDR2 YNFKEQ. The CDR3 runs 15 residues. The TCR was taken from a human donor in good health. The rearrangement joins TRBV4-2 to TRBJ2-7; absent DNA, TCRdb's TRBD2 call cannot be checked. The sample taken for sequencing was CD8+ T cells from PBMCs. CDR3 in amino acids: CASSQETSGSYEQYF.